This T cell receptor beta chain was sequenced during a study of CD8 T cells in ankylosing spondylitis. With respect to this clonotype: What it recognizes is unknown.

Findings of the study overall: Seemingly characteristic of ankylosing spondylitis blood was a TCR beta motif consisting of roughly 8 highly homologous variants.

TCRdb fed the 5' RACE reads into MiXCR, producing one record per CDR3 protein. This sample carries about 750,000 distinct CDR3 sequences, around 17% of them seen once, and the ten largest clones take about a fifth. The CDR3 totals 17 residues. Material for sequencing was blood, either unsorted or a sorted T cell fraction (not recorded which). The clonotype originates from a male donor with ankylosing spondylitis. The rearrangement uses TRBV12-3 or TRBV12-4 and TRBJ2-3, with unresolved D. The CDR3: CTISFDVRTSATDTQYF. The CDR3 region has the DNA TGTACCATCAGTTTTGACGTGAGGACGTCGGCCACAGATACGCAGTATTTT.